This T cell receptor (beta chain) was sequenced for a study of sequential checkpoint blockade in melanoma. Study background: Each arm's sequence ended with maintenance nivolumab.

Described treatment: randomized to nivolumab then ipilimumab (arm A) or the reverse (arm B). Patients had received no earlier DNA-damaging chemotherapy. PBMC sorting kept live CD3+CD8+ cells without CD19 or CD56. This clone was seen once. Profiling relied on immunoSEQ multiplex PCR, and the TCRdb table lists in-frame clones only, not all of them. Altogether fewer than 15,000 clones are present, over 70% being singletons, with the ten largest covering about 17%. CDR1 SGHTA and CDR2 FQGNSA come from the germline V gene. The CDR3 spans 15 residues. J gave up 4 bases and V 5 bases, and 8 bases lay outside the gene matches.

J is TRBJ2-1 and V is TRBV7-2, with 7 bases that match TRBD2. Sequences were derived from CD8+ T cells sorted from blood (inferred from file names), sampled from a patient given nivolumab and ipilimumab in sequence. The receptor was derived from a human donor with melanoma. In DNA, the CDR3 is TGTGCCAGCAGCATCACCGGGACTAATTACAATGAGCAGTTCTTC. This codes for CASSITGTNYNEQFF.